The T cell receptor beta chain under discussion was sequenced for a study of blood T cell repertoires in COVID-19. Looking at the study overall: COVID-19 samples collected from the United States, Italy and Spain covered acute and convalescent phases. T cells, B-cell-depleted T cells, or PBMCs supplied cDNA or gDNA.

After removal of 0 bases from V and 1 base from J, the junction contained 10 bases not matched to a gene. This CDR3 contains 19 residues. Germline CDR1 is SGHTA and CDR2 is FQGNSA. Per the authors' pipeline: Estimates of nucleated cell counts were drawn from the amplification of reference gene primers. Clones were read by immunoSEQ multiplex PCR, and TCRdb kept only the in-frame ones, dropping some. V and J calls plus clone size are reproduced from that table; the DNA served to infer D and trimming. This table has fewer than 200,000 clones, around 86% appearing once. The material sequenced was peripheral blood. The TCR was taken from a middle-aged man with active or convalescent COVID-19. V gene TRBV7-2 combines with J gene TRBJ1-5; 9 bases line up with TRBD1. The CDR3 coding sequence is TGTGCCAGCAGCTTAGCGCTGACAGGGGGAACTGTGAGCAATCAGCCCCAGCATTTT. Translation gives CASSLALTGGTVSNQPQHF.